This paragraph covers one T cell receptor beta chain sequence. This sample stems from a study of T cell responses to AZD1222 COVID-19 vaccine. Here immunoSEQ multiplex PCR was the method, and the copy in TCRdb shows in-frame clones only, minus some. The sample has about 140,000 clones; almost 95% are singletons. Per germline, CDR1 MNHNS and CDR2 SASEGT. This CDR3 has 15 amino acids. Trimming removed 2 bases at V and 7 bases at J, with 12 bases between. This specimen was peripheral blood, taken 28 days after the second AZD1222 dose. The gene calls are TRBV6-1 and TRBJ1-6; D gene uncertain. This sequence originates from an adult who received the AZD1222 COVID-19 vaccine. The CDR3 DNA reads TGTGCCAGCAGTGAATGGGCCAGCCCAAATTCACCCCTCCACTTT. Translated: CASSEWASPNSPLHF.